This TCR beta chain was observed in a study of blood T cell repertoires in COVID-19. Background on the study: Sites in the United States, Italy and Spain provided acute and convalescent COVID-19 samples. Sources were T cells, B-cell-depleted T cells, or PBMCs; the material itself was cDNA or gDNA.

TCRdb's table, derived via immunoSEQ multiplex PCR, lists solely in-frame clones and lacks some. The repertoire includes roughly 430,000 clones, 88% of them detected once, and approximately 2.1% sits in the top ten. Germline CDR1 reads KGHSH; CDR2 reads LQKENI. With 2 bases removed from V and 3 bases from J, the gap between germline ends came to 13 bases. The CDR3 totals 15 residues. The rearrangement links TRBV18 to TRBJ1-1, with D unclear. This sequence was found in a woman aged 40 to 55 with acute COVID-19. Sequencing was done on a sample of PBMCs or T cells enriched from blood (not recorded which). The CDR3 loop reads CASSPISQPDTEAFF. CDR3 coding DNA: TGTGCCAGCTCACCAATCTCCCAACCGGACACTGAAGCTTTCTTT.